The 13 T cell receptor beta chains below were found in one sample sequenced in a study of T cell changes during pregnancy in multiple sclerosis. Repertoires were generated with immunoSEQ multiplex PCR, while TCRdb's copy carries only in-frame clones and drops some. The sample includes 40,000 to 55,000 clones, 90% to 95% of them seen just once. The specimen was CD8+ T cells from peripheral blood mononuclear cells, collected in the first trimester of pregnancy. The receptors were sampled from a female donor with multiple sclerosis, enrolled in a pregnancy study.

The gene calls are TRBV23-1 and TRBJ1-5, with TRBD1 matching 8 bases. TRBV23-1 is flagged as an ORF with uncertain function. CDR3 size: 18 residues. After removal of 3 bases from V and 0 bases from J, the junction contained 10 bases not matched to a gene. Here the CDR3 reads CASSHQGQEVYSNQPQHF. The CDR3 DNA is TGCGCCAGCAGTCACCAGGGACAGGAGGTCTATAGCAATCAGCCCCAGCATTTT.

This clone has more than one count but fewer than ten. This sequence joins TRBV7-9 and TRBJ1-2; D is possibly TRBD1 (6 bases). The CDR3 loop spans 16 amino acids. V was pared by 3 bases and J by 6 bases, with 20 bases between. Germline V gene lookup returns CDR1 SEHNR and CDR2 FQNEAQ (reference sequence). Here the CDR3 DNA reads TGTGCCAGCAGCTTTCACGTCAGGGGAACAAGGGATGGCTACACCTTC. It specifies CASSFHVRGTRDGYTF.

This clone was seen once. This chain links TRBV4-1 with TRBJ1-5; 9 bases are a match to TRBD1. CDR1 MGHRA and CDR2 YSYEKL come from the germline V gene. This CDR3 is 16 amino acids long. Germline trimming cut 2 bases from V and 2 bases from J; bases unmatched to any gene: 4. The CDR3 DNA reads as TGCGCCAGCAGCCAACGGACAGGGGAGGGCAATCAGCCCCAGCATTTT. Protein sequence: CASSQRTGEGNQPQHF.

This sequence joins TRBV12-5 and TRBJ2-7; 12 bases map to TRBD1. Germline trimming cut 2 bases from V and 7 bases from J; bases unmatched to any gene: 9. The germline V gene has CDR1 LGHNT and CDR2 FRNRAP. This CDR3 comprises 16 residues. CDR3 loop: CASGLSPGQGAGEQYF. The CDR3 DNA follows: TGTGCTAGTGGTTTGTCTCCGGGACAGGGGGCCGGAGAGCAGTACTTC.

The genes are TRBV30 and TRBJ2-7, with 7 bases that match TRBD2. CDR3 length equals 13 residues. Germline loops: CDR1 GTSNPN, CDR2 SVGIG (reference sequence). Trimming cost V 5 bases and J 0 bases; bases outside gene matches: 4. CDR3 in DNA: TGTGCCTGGTCAGCGGGGTTCTCCTACGAGCAGTACTTC. Translating it yields CAWSAGFSYEQYF.

This chain links TRBV16 with TRBJ2-1; 12 bases fit TRBD2. The V and J ends lost 2 bases and 4 bases, in that order; junction bases with no gene match: 12. This CDR3 spans 19 amino acids. From germline, CDR1 is KGHSY and CDR2 FQNENV. CDR3 sequence (DNA): TGTGCCAGCAGCCAACCCGACTTACTAGCGGGAGGACCTTACAATGAGCAGTTCTTC. Its protein product is CASSQPDLLAGGPYNEQFF.

The chain couples TRBV19 to TRBJ2-7; possibly TRBD1 for D (6 bases). CDR1 and CDR2 from the germline V gene are LNHDA and SQIVND (reference sequence). This CDR3 comprises 13 residues. The V and J ends lost 8 bases and 1 base respectively, with 12 bases between them. CDR3 sequence (DNA): TGTGCCAGTCAGGGGCCAGCTTCCTACGAGCAGTACTTC. Amino acids: CASQGPASYEQYF.

The genes are TRBV15 and TRBJ2-4, with 10 bases matching TRBD1. The J segment lost 0 bases and the V segment lost 7 bases, leaving 6 bases of the junction unmatched. The CDR3 is 16 amino acids. Germline lookup yields CDR1 LNHNV and CDR2 YYDKDF (reference sequence). CDR3 nucleotide sequence: TGTGCCACCAAGGGACAGGGGATACTAGCCAAAAACATTCAGTACTTC. Its protein is CATKGQGILAKNIQYF.

V is TRBV2 and J is TRBJ2-3; D gene unclear. The germline V gene has CDR1 SNHLY and CDR2 FYNNEI. CDR3 length equals 14 residues. Trimming stripped 4 bases from V and 0 bases from J, with 8 bases between. CDR3 region: CASSGTASTDTQYF. CDR3 DNA sequence: TGTGCCAGCAGTGGCACAGCAAGCACAGATACGCAGTATTTT. Drawing the rest from reference TRBV2 and TRBJ2-3, the complete variable domain is EPEVTQTPSHQVTQMGQEVILRCVPISNHLYFYWYRQILGQKVEFLVSFYNNEISEKSEIFDDQFSVERPDGSNFTLKIRSTKLEDSAMYFCASSGTASTDTQYFGPGTRLTVL.

This clone was seen once. The J gene is TRBJ1-1, the V gene TRBV7-9; unclear D gene. Germline CDR1 is SEHNR and CDR2 is FQNEAQ (reference sequence). The CDR3 sequence is 12 residues long. Trimming took 3 bases from V and 3 from J, leaving 5 bases between them. CDR3 amino acids: CASSLQDTEAFF. CDR3 DNA sequence: TGTGCCAGCAGCTTGCAGGACACTGAAGCTTTCTTT.

The genes are TRBV7-7 and TRBJ2-5; D remains ambiguous. The CDR3 has 15 amino acids. CDR1 and CDR2 (germline): SSHAT, FNYEAQ (reference sequence). Trimming removed 1 base from V and 3 bases from J, with 12 bases in between. CDR3 region: CASSLEVDFKETQYF. Here the CDR3 DNA reads TGTGCCAGCAGCTTAGAAGTAGACTTTAAAGAGACCCAGTACTTC. Filled out from reference TRBV7-7 and TRBJ2-5, the complete variable domain reads GAGVSQSPRYKVTKRGQDVTLRCDPISSHATLYWYQQALGQGPEFLTYFNYEAQPDKSGLPSDRFSAERPEGSISTLTIQRTEQRDSAMYRCASSLEVDFKETQYFGPGTRLLVL.

This sequence joins TRBV27 and TRBJ2-3, with D possibly TRBD2 on 6 matching bases. This CDR3 spans 13 amino acids. The V and J ends lost 11 bases and 0 bases respectively, with 12 bases between them. Germline V gene lookup returns CDR1 MNHEY and CDR2 SMNVEV (reference sequence). The DNA for the CDR3 is TGTGCCGACGGCGGGGTAAGCACAGATACGCAGTATTTT. Its protein is CADGGVSTDTQYF.

In nucleotides, the CDR3 is TGTGCCAGCAGCTATGAATTGGGGCCCTACAATGAGCAGTTCTTC. Protein product: CASSYELGPYNEQFF. The chain is built from TRBV7-2 and TRBJ2-1; TRBD1 is a possible D gene (5 bases). Per the germline V gene, CDR1 is SGHTA and CDR2 is FQGNSA. Trimming left V 4 bases short and J 2 bases short, with 12 bases between. The CDR3 is 15 amino acids.